This entry is about one T cell receptor (beta chain). What it recognizes is unknown. Documented treatment: roughly 11-day PBMC culture with coronavirus spike peptide pools or control peptides (ViraFEST assay). After expanding antigen-specific T cells with peptide pools, ViraFEST sequenced their TCRs. Peptide pools at approximately 10 ug/ml and IL-2 at roughly 9.3 IU/ml were added to cultures of two million PBMCs per well. V gave up 1 base and J gave up 2 bases; unmatched junction bases: 5. Germline V gene data show CDR1 as KGHSH and CDR2 as LQKENI. CDR3 length: 16 amino acids. The data were taken from a study of vaccination and CD4 T cells after COVID-19. As for the study in general: Timing of post-vaccine sample collection was a median 72 days after dose two, with a range of 14 to 241. Notes on the study in general: Median SARS-CoV-2-reactive clonotype numbers rose nonsignificantly, about 20 to 38.

The Oncomine TCR Beta short-read assay was what sequenced the DNA obtained from cultured CD4+ T cells. In TCRdb, the PCR reads were re-called with MiXCR into one record per CDR3 protein. The sample carries more than 10,000 distinct CDR3 sequences, about four fifths recorded once. This TCR came from a human donor who had recovered from COVID-19. Source material: CD4+ T cells from blood, cultured in vitro. The chain uses TRBV18 and TRBJ2-3; 8 nucleotides agree with TRBD1. Written as DNA, the CDR3 is TGTGCCAGCTCACCACAGGGACAGGCATACACAGATACGCAGTATTTT. Its translation: CASSPQGQAYTDTQYF.